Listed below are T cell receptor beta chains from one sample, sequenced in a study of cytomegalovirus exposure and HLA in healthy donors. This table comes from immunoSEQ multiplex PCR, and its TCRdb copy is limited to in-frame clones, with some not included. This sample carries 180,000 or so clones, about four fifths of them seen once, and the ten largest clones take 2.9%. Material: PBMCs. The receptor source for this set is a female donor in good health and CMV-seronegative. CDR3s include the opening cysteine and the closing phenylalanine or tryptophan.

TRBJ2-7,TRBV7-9,CASSLPGREQYF
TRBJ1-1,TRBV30,CAWTRGVNTEAFF
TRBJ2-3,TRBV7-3,CASSLRPLAGHTDTQYF
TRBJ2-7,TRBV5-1,CASSILSGEEQYF
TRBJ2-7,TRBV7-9,CASSLALGGGSSYEQYF
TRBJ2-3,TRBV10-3,CAIWGGNQASGRAGTQYF
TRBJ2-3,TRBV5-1,CASSLEPQGSTDTQYF
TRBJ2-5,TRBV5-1,CASSRAGGPGETQYF
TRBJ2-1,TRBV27,CASSLRGGSEQFF
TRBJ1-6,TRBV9,CASSTTTGNSPLHF
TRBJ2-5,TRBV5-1,CASSFTSGRNGETQYF